The rows below give T cell receptor beta chains drawn from one sample of a study of T cell responses to AZD1222 COVID-19 vaccine. Clones were sequenced by immunoSEQ multiplex PCR, and TCRdb holds only the in-frame ones, with some missing. This sample carries some 130,000 clones, 88% of them seen once, and the ten largest clones take around 20%. Here the sequenced sample was peripheral blood, taken on day 0 of MenACWY control vaccination. These receptors were obtained from an adult in good health. Both conserved end residues are part of each CDR3. D genes are given only for firm matches. Size tells how often a clone was seen (once, few, many) or the class of an expanded clone, and some rows leave it out.

CDR3	DNA	size	V	J	D
CASSRGLAGSDIQYF	TGTGCCAGCAGCCGCGGATTAGCGGGATCGGACATTCAGTACTTC	-	TRBV6-5	TRBJ2-4	TRBD2
CASSLPPRQAPNTEAFF	TGTGCCAGCAGCCTTCCTCCTAGACAGGCCCCAAACACTGAAGCTTTCTTT	-	TRBV7-9	TRBJ1-1	-
CASRMGQPKGIF	TGTGCCAGCAGAATGGGACAGCCGAAGGGGATCTTT	-	TRBV5-8	TRBJ1-1	TRBD1
CASTLRDLSENEQFF	TGTGCCAGCACCTTACGGGACCTATCTGAGAATGAGCAGTTCTTC	-	TRBV2	TRBJ2-1	-
CASSWGGAGGNEQFF	TGCGCCAGCAGCTGGGGAGGGGCAGGGGGCAATGAGCAGTTCTTC	-	TRBV5-1	TRBJ2-1	-
CASSGSSGGTQYF	TGTGCCAGCAGCGGCTCTAGCGGGGGAACGCAGTATTTT	-	TRBV2	TRBJ2-3	TRBD2
CASTPTGNSGNTIYF	TGTGCCAGCACCCCGACAGGGAACTCTGGAAACACCATATATTTT	-	TRBV6-5	TRBJ1-3	TRBD1
CASSQDTGTGRSYEQYF	TGCGCCAGCAGCCAAGACACCGGGACAGGGCGCTCCTACGAGCAGTACTTC	-	TRBV4-1	TRBJ2-7	TRBD1
CASSADGNTEAFF	TGTGCCAGCAGCGCGGACGGCAACACTGAAGCTTTCTTT	-	TRBV11-2	TRBJ1-1	-
CASSYQAGPLGGELFF	TGTGCCAGCAGTTACCAGGCAGGGCCATTGGGCGGGGAGCTGTTTTTT	-	TRBV6-6	TRBJ2-2	-
CASGRDRGRGEQYF	TGTGCCAGCGGACGGGACAGGGGACGCGGCGAGCAGTACTTC	few	TRBV6-5	TRBJ2-7	TRBD1
CASSFGGETQYF	TGTGCCAGCAGCTTCGGGGGGGAGACCCAGTACTTC	-	TRBV7-2	TRBJ2-5	TRBD2
CASSERGTGMYTF	TGTGCCAGCAGTGAACGTGGGACAGGGATGTACACCTTC	-	TRBV27	TRBJ1-2	TRBD1
CASSLAMEQPQHF	TGTGCCAGCAGTTTAGCAATGGAACAGCCCCAGCATTTT	few	TRBV12-3/TRBV12-4	TRBJ1-5	-
CASSVATANTGELFF	TGTGCCAGCAGCGTAGCGACAGCGAACACCGGGGAGCTGTTTTTT	-	TRBV9	TRBJ2-2	-
CASSLHPAIIDNEQFF	TGTGCCAGCAGCTTACACCCAGCGATTATTGACAATGAGCAGTTCTTC	few	TRBV7-2	TRBJ2-1	-
CASSLGQGGNTIYF	TGCGCCAGCAGCCTGGGACAGGGTGGAAACACCATATATTTT	-	TRBV5-1	TRBJ1-3	TRBD1
CASSLRSSGAGYNEQFF	TGTGCCAGCAGCTTGAGGTCGTCGGGAGCGGGCTACAATGAGCAGTTCTTC	once	TRBV7-8	TRBJ2-1	-
CASSTDPGQTAFF	TGTGCCAGTAGTACCGACCCGGGACAGACAGCTTTCTTT	-	TRBV19	TRBJ1-1	TRBD1
CASSSPGGWYGYTF	TGTGCCAGCAGCTCACCAGGGGGCTGGTATGGCTACACCTTC	-	TRBV7-2	TRBJ1-2	TRBD1
CASSLGLNSPLHF	TGTGCCAGCAGCTTGGGGCTGAATTCACCCCTCCACTTT	-	TRBV7-3	TRBJ1-6	-
CASSRGTSGRLYEQYF	TGTGCCAGCAGCCGAGGGACTAGCGGGAGGCTTTACGAGCAGTACTTC	once	TRBV2	TRBJ2-7	TRBD2
CASRHREDTNEKLFF	TGTGCCAGCAGACACAGGGAGGACACTAATGAAAAACTGTTTTTT	-	TRBV5-6	TRBJ1-4	-
CASSQQGLDTQYF	TGTGCCAGCTCACAGCAGGGGTTAGATACGCAGTATTTT	-	TRBV18	TRBJ2-3	-
CASSSQPGHLNSYEQYF	TGCGCCAGCAGCTCCCAACCGGGACACCTAAACTCCTACGAGCAGTACTTC	-	TRBV5-1	TRBJ2-7	-
CASSFSSGSAPYEQYF	TGTGCCAGCAGCTTTTCAAGCGGGAGTGCCCCCTACGAGCAGTACTTC	-	TRBV11-2	TRBJ2-7	TRBD2
CASTPTKTTNSPFHF	TGTGCCAGCACCCCCACGAAAACGACGAATTCACCCTTCCACTTT	-	TRBV11-2	TRBJ1-6	-
CATETSGRAGEQFF	TGTGCCACCGAAACTAGCGGGAGAGCCGGTGAGCAGTTCTTC	-	TRBV15	TRBJ2-1	TRBD2
CASSQSLSEPYEQYF	TGTGCCAGCAGCCAATCCCTGTCGGAACCGTACGAGCAGTACTTC	-	TRBV4-2	TRBJ2-7	-
CASSLDGQGNTEAFF	TGCGCCAGCAGCTTGGACGGACAGGGGAACACTGAAGCTTTCTTT	few	TRBV5-1	TRBJ1-1	TRBD1
CATSDGQTNTGELFF	TGTGCCACCAGTGATGGACAGACGAACACCGGGGAGCTGTTTTTT	-	TRBV24-1	TRBJ2-2	-
CASSGSGSSYEQYF	TGTGCCAGCTCAGGCAGCGGGAGCTCCTACGAGCAGTACTTC	once	TRBV18	TRBJ2-7	TRBD2
CASSPPGTLYEQYF	TGTGCCAGCAGCCCACCCGGGACCCTCTACGAGCAGTACTTC	-	TRBV7-9	TRBJ2-7	-
CASSYQGSNQPQHF	TGTGCCAGCAGTTATCAGGGAAGCAATCAGCCCCAGCATTTT	-	TRBV2	TRBJ1-5	-
CATSRDPGSYEQYF	TGTGCCACCAGCAGAGACCCGGGTTCCTACGAGCAGTACTTC	-	TRBV15	TRBJ2-7	-
CASSFSAWSSYEQYF	TGTGCCAGCAGCTTTTCTGCCTGGAGCTCCTACGAGCAGTACTTC	-	TRBV27	TRBJ2-7	-
CASSLAAYSAQYF	TGTGCCAGCAGCTTAGCAGCCTATTCGGCCCAGTACTTC	-	TRBV7-8	TRBJ2-5	-
CASRDRSNQPQHF	TGTGCCAGCAGGGATAGGTCCAATCAGCCCCAGCATTTT	-	TRBV6-5	TRBJ1-5	-
CASSPEGAHTQYF	TGTGCCAGTAGTCCCGAAGGGGCTCATACGCAGTATTTT	-	TRBV19	TRBJ2-3	-
CASSLYAPGLADTGELFF	TGTGCCAGCAGTTTATATGCCCCAGGACTAGCGGACACCGGGGAGCTGTTTTTT	-	TRBV27	TRBJ2-2	TRBD2
CASRSPGNPPEAFF	TGTGCCAGCAGATCCCCAGGGAATCCCCCTGAAGCTTTCTTT	-	TRBV11-1	TRBJ1-1	-
CASSLGLAGGNEQFF	TGTGCCAGCAGCCTCGGGCTAGCGGGAGGCAATGAGCAGTTCTTC	-	TRBV11-2	TRBJ2-1	TRBD2
CASSLFTRGYDEQFF	TGTGCCAGCAGTTTATTCACTAGGGGGTATGATGAGCAGTTCTTC	once	TRBV27	TRBJ2-1	-
CASSRNTEAFF	TGCGCCAGCAGCAGAAACACTGAAGCTTTCTTT	-	TRBV5-1	TRBJ1-1	-
CASSYRTGLEQYF	TGTGCCAGCAGTTATCGGACAGGGTTGGAGCAGTACTTC	-	TRBV6-5	TRBJ2-7	TRBD1
CASSKRLAGGPYNEQFF	TGTGCCAGTAGTAAAAGACTAGCGGGAGGGCCCTACAATGAGCAGTTCTTC	-	TRBV19	TRBJ2-1	TRBD2
CSVVDFYPRRYGYTF	TGCAGCGTTGTCGACTTTTACCCCCGGCGCTATGGCTACACCTTC	-	TRBV29-1	TRBJ1-2	-
CASSQVGETGELFF	TGTGCCAGCAGCCAAGTCGGAGAGACCGGGGAGCTGTTTTTT	-	TRBV4-2	TRBJ2-2	-